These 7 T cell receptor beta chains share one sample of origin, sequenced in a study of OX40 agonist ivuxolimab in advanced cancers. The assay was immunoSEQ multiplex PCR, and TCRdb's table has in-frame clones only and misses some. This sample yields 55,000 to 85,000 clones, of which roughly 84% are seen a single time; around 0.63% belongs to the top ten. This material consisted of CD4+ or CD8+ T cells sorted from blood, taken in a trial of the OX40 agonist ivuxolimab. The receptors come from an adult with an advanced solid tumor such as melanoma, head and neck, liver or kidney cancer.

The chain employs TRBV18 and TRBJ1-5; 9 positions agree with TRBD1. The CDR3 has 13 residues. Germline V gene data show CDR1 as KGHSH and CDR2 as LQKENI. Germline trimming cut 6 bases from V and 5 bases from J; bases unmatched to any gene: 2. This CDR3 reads CASSGDRDQPQHF. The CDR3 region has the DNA TGTGCCAGCTCGGGGGACAGGGATCAGCCCCAGCATTTT.

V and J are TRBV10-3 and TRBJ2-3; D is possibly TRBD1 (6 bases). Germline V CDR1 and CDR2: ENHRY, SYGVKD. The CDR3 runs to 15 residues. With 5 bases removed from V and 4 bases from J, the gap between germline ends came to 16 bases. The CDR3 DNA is TGTGCCATCAGTAACCTACAGGGTGGCCCAGATACGCAGTATTTT. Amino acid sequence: CAISNLQGGPDTQYF.

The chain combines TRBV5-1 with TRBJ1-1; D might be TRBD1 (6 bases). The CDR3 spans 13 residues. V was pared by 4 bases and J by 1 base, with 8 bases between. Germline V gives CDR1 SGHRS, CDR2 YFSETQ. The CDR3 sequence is CASSPTGNTEAFF. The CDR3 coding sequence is TGCGCCAGCAGCCCGACAGGGAACACTGAAGCTTTCTTT.

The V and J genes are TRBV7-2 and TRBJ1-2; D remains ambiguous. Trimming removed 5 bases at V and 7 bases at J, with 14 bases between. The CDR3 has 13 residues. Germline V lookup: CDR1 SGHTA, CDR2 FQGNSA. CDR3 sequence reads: CASSLRLEGGYTF. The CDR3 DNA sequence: TGTGCCAGCAGCCTCCGACTAGAGGGTGGCTACACCTTC. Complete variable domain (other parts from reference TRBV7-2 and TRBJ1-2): GAGVSQSPSNKVTEKGKDVELRCDPISGHTALYWYRQSLGQGLEFLIYFQGNSAPDKSGLPSDRFSAERTGGSVSTLTIQRTQQEDSAVYLCASSLRLEGGYTFGSGTRLTVV.

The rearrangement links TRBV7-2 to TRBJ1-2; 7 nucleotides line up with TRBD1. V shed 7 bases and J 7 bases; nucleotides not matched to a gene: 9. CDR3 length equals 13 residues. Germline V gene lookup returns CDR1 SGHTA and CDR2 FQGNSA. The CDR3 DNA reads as TGTGCCAGCAATCAAGGACAGGACCGTGGCTACACCTTC. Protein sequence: CASNQGQDRGYTF.

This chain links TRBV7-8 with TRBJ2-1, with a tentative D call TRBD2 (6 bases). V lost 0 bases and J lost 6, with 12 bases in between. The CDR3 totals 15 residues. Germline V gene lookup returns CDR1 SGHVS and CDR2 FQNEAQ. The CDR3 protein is CASSLASGLRNEQFF. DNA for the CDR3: TGTGCCAGCAGCTTAGCGTCGGGACTCCGCAATGAGCAGTTCTTC.

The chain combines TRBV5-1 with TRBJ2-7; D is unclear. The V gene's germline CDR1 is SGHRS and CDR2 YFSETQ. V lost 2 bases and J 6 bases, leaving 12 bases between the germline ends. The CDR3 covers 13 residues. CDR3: CASSFPELSEQYF. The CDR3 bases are TGCGCCAGCAGCTTCCCTGAACTCTCCGAGCAGTACTTC.